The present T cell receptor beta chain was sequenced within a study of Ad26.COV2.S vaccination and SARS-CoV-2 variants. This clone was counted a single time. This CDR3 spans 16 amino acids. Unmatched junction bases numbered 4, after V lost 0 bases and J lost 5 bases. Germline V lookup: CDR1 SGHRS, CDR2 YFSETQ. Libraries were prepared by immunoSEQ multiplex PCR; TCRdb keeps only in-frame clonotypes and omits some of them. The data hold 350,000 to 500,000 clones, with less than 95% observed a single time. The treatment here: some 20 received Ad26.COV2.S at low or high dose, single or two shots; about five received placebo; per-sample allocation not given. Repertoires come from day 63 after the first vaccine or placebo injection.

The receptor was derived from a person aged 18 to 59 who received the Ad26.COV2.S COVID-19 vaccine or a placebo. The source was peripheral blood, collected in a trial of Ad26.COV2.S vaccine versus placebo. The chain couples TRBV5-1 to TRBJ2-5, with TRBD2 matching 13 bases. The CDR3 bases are TGCGCCAGCAGCTTGGTACTAGCGGGAGGGCCGGAGACCCAGTACTTC. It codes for CASSLVLAGGPETQYF.